This TCR beta chain was captured in a study of shared clonotypes between healthy human individuals. Per the germline V gene, CDR1 is SGHNT and CDR2 is YYREEE (reference sequence). The CDR3 is made up of 16 amino acids. V was cut by 4 bases and J by 2 bases, with 16 bases left in between. This clone was detected once. CD45RA+ naive and CD45RA-negative memory subsets were separated from CD4+ cells. Assay: immunoSEQ multiplex PCR; the TCRdb copy retains only in-frame clones and omits some. The sample holds 2.3 million or so clones, over 85% seen once. This clonotype was sampled from a man aged 18 to 30 in good health. Some clones in this sample may be carry-over from other donors' samples. The chain couples TRBV5-4 to TRBJ1-3; tentatively, D is TRBD1 (5 bases). Sample: naive CD4+ T cells from PBMCs. Subset indicated: CD45RA+ positively selected. The CDR3 protein is CASSPGGGPTGNTIYF. The CDR3 nucleotides read TGTGCCAGCAGCCCCGGGGGGGGTCCAACTGGAAACACCATATATTTT.